This T cell receptor (beta chain) emerged from a study of cytotoxic CD8 clonotypes in ibrutinib-treated CLL. For this clone: Antigen specificity is unknown.

General study points: Higher clonality was seen at ibrutinib response and a return toward baseline at progression. Public clonotypes were rare and shrank or held steady on treatment. Timing of sampling differed between sustained-remission and progressing patients.

Profiled with immunoSEQ multiplex PCR; TCRdb holds only in-frame clones, not every one. The data contain approximately 330,000 clones, 80% of them seen just once; the ten biggest clones take up roughly 7%. The CDR3 loop spans 13 amino acids. V gave up 0 bases and J gave up 3 bases, with 6 bases separating them. Germline lookup yields CDR1 SGHNT and CDR2 YYREEE (reference sequence). The sample in question was PBMCs, obtained before ibrutinib treatment. The chain combines TRBV5-4 with TRBJ1-2, with unresolved D. The receptor comes from a human donor with chronic lymphocytic leukemia. In DNA form, the CDR3 reads TGTGCCAGCAGCTTGGGTTCAGACTATGGCTACACCTTC. This sequence encodes CASSLGSDYGYTF.